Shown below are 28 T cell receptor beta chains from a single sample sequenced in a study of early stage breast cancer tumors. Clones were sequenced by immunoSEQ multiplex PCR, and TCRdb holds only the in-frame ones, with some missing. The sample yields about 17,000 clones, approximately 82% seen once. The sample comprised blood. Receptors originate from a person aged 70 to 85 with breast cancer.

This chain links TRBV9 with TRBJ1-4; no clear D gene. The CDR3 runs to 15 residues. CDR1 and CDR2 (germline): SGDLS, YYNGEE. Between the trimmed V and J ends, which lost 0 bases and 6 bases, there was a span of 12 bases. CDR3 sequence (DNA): TGTGCCAGCAGCGTAGAAGTACGGGTAGATGAAAAACTGTTTTTT. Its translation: CASSVEVRVDEKLFF.

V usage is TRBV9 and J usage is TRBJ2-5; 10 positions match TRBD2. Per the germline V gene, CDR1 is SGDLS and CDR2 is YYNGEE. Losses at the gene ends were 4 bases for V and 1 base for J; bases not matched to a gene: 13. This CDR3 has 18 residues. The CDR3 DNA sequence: TGTGCCAGCAGCCCCAGGGGGAGCGGGGGGGACATCCAAGAGACCCAGTACTTC. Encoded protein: CASSPRGSGGDIQETQYF.

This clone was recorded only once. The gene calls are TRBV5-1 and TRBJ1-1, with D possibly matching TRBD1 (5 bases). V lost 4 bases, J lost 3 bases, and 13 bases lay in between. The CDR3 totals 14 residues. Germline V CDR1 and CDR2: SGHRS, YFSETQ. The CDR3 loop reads CASSPGGMDTEAFF. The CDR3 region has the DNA TGCGCCAGCAGCCCCGGGGGAATGGACACTGAAGCTTTCTTT.

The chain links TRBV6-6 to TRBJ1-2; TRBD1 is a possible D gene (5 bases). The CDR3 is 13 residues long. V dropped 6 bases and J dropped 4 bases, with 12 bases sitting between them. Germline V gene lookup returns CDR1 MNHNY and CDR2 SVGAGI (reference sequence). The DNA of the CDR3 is TGTGCCAGCAGCTCCAGGGTGAGCTATGGCTACACCTTC. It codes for CASSSRVSYGYTF.

The CDR3 DNA reads TGTGCCAGCAGCCCTAACCGCGCGGGGGGGGGAGAGACCCAGTACTTC. Translation: CASSPNRAGGGETQYF. The chain carries TRBV7-2 and TRBJ2-5; 9 bases fit TRBD2. This CDR3 is 16 amino acids long. The V gene end was trimmed by 5 bases and the J gene end by 4 bases; junction bases not matched to a gene: 11. The germline CDR1 and CDR2 sequences are SGHTA and FQGNSA.

CDR3 protein: CASSYSTGNEQFF. CDR3 sequence (DNA): TGTGCCAGCAGTTACTCGACGGGGAATGAGCAGTTCTTC. This chain joins TRBV6-6 and TRBJ2-1, with D maybe TRBD2 (5 bases). CDR3 size: 13 residues. Per germline, CDR1 MNHNY and CDR2 SVGAGI (reference sequence). Trimming removed 0 bases at V and 7 bases at J, with 7 bases between.

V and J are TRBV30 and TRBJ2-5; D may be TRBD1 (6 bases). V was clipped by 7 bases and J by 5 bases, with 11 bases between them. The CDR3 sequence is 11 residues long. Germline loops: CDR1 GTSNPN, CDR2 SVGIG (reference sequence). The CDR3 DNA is TGTGCCTTAAATAGGGGGGAGACCCAGTACTTC. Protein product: CALNRGETQYF.

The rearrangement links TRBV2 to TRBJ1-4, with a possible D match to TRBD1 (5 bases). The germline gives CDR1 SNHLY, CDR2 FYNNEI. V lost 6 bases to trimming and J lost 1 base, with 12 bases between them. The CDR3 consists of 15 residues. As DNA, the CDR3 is TGTGCCAGCAGATACGGACATCAAACTAATGAAAAACTGTTTTTT. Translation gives CASRYGHQTNEKLFF.

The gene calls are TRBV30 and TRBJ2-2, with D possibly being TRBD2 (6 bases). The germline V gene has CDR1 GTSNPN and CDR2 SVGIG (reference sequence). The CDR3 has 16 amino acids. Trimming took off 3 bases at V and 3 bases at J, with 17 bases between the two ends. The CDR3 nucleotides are TGTGCCTGGAGGGTGGAGGGTCCGGGGCACACCGGGGAGCTGTTTTTT. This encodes CAWRVEGPGHTGELFF.

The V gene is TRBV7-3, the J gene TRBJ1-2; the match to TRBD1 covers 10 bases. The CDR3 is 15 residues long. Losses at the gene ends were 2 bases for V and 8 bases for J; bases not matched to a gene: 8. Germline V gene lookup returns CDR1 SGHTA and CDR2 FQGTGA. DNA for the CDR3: TGTGCCAGCAGCTTAGGGGGACAGGGGATGAGAGGCTACACCTTC. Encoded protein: CASSLGGQGMRGYTF.

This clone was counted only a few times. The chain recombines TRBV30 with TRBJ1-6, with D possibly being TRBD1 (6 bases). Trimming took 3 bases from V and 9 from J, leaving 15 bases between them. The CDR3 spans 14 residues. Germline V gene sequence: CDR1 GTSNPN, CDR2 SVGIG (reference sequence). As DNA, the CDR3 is TGTGCCTGGAGGACACAGGGATCGAGTTCACCCCTCCACTTT. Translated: CAWRTQGSSSPLHF.

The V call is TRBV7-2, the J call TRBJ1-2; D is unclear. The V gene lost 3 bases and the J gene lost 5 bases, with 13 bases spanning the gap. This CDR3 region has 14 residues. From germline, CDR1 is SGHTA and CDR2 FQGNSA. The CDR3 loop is CASSFQASLYGYTF. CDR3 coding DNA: TGTGCCAGCAGCTTCCAGGCCAGCCTTTATGGCTACACCTTC. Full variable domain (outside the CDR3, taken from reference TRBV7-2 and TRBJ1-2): GAGVSQSPSNKVTEKGKDVELRCDPISGHTALYWYRQSLGQGLEFLIYFQGNSAPDKSGLPSDRFSAERTGGSVSTLTIQRTQQEDSAVYLCASSFQASLYGYTFGSGTRLTVV.

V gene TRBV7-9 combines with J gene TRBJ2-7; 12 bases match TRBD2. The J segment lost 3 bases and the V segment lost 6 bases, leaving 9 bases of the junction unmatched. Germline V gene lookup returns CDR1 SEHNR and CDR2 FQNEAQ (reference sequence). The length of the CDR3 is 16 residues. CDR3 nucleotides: TGTGCCAGCAGGGAAGGACTAGCGGGGACCCGCTACGAGCAGTACTTC. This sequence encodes CASREGLAGTRYEQYF.

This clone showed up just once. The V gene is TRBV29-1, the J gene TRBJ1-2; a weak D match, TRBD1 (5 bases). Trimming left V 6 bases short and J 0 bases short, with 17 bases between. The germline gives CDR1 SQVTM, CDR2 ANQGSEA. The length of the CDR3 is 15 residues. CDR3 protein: CSVRSQGGSNYGYTF. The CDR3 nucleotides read TGCAGCGTCCGGTCGCAGGGAGGGTCTAACTATGGCTACACCTTC.

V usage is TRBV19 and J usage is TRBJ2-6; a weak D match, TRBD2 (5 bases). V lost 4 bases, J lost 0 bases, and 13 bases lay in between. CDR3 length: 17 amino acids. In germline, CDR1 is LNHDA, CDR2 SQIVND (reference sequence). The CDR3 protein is CASSRGLSTSGANVLTF. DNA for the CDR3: TGTGCCAGTAGTAGAGGACTGAGCACCTCTGGGGCCAACGTCCTGACTTTC.

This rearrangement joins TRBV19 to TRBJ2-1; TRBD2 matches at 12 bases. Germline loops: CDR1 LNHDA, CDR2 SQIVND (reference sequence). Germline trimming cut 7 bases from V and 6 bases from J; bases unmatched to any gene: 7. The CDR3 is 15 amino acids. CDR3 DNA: TGTGCCAGTAAACGGACTAGCGGGGAGTTCAATGAGCAGTTCTTC. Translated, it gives CASKRTSGEFNEQFF. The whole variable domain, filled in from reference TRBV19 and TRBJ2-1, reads DGGITQSPKYLFRKEGQNVTLSCEQNLNHDAMYWYRQDPGQGLRLIYYSQIVNDFQKGDIAEGYSVSREKKESFPLTVTSAQKNPTAFYLCASKRTSGEFNEQFFGPGTRLTVL.

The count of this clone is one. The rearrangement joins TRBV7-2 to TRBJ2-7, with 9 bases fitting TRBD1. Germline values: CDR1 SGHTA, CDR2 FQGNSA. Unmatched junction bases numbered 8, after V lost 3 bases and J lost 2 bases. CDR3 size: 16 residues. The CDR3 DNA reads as TGTGCCAGCAGCTTTTATCGGGACAGGGACCCCTACGAGCAGTACTTC. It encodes CASSFYRDRDPYEQYF.

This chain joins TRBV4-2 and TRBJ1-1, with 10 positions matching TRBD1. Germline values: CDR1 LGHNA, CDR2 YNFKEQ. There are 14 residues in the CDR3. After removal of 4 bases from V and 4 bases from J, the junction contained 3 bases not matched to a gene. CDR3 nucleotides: TGTGCCAGCAGCCGGGACAGGGGTGGCACTGAAGCTTTCTTT. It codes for CASSRDRGGTEAFF.

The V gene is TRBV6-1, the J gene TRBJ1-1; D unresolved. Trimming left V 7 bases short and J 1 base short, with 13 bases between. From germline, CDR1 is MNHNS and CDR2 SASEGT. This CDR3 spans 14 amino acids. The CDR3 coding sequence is TGTGCCAGCAAGAAAGAGGGTTGGAACACTGAAGCTTTCTTT. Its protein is CASKKEGWNTEAFF.

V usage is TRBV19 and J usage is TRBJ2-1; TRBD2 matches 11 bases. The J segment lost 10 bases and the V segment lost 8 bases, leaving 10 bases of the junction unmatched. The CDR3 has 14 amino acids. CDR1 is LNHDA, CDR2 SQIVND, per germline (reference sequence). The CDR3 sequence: CASRTSGRLGEQFF. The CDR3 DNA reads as TGTGCCAGTCGGACTAGCGGGCGCCTGGGGGAGCAGTTCTTC. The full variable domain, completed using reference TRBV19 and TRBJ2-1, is DGGITQSPKYLFRKEGQNVTLSCEQNLNHDAMYWYRQDPGQGLRLIYYSQIVNDFQKGDIAEGYSVSREKKESFPLTVTSAQKNPTAFYLCASRTSGRLGEQFFGPGTRLTVL.

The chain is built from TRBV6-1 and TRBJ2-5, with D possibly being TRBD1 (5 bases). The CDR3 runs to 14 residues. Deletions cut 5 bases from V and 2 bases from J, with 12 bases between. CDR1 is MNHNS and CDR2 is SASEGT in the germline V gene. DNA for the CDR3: TGTGCCAGCAGTACAGGTGCTTCTCAAGAGACCCAGTACTTC. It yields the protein CASSTGASQETQYF.

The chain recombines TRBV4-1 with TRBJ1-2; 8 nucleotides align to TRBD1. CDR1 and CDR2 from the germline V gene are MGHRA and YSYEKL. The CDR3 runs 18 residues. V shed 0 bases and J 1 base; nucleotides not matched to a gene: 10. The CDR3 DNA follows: TGCGCCAGCAGCCAAGATTCAGGGGGCCTGGGTGGTAACTATGGCTACACCTTC. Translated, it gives CASSQDSGGLGGNYGYTF.

The CDR3 DNA is TGTGCCAGCGGGGACAGGCCATCCTACGAGCAGTACTTC. Its protein product is CASGDRPSYEQYF. This chain connects TRBV2 to TRBJ2-7, with 8 bases lining up with TRBD1. Germline trimming cut 8 bases from V and 1 base from J; bases unmatched to any gene: 4. Germline CDR1 is SNHLY and CDR2 is FYNNEI. CDR3 length: 13 residues.

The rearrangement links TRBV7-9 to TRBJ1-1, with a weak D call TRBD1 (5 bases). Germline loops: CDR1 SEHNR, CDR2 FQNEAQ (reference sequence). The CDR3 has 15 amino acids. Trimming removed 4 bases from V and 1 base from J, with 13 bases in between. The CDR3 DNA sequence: TGTGCCAGCAGCTCTTGGGACTTGAAGAACACTGAAGCTTTCTTT. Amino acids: CASSSWDLKNTEAFF.

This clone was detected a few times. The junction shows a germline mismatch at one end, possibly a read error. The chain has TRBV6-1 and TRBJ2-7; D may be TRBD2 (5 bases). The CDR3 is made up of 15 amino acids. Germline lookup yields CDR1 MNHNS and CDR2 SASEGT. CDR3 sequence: CASSQAWTGTYEQYF. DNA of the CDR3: TGTGCCAGCAGTCAAGCCTGGACGGGGACCTACGAGCAGTACTTC.

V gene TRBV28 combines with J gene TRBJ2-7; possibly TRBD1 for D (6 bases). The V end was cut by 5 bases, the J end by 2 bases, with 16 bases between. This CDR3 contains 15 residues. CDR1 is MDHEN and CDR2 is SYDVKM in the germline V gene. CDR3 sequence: CASSRPAQGTYEQYF. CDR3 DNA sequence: TGTGCCAGCAGTCGCCCAGCACAGGGTACCTACGAGCAGTACTTC. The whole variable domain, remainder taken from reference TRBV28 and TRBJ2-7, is DVKVTQSSRYLVKRTGEKVFLECVQDMDHENMFWYRQDPGLGLRLIYFSYDVKMKEKGDIPEGYSVSREKKERFSLILESASTNQTSMYLCASSRPAQGTYEQYFGPGTRLTVT.

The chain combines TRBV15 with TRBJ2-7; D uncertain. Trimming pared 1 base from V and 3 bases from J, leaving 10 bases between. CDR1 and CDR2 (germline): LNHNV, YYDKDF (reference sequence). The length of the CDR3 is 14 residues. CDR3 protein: CATSRVGGDYEQYF. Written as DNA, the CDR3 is TGTGCCACCAGCAGAGTCGGCGGAGACTACGAGCAGTACTTC. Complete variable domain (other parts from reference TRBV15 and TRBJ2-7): DAMVIQNPRYQVTQFGKPVTLSCSQTLNHNVMYWYQQKSSQAPKLLFHYYDKDFNNEADTPDNFQSRRPNTSFCFLDIRSPGLGDTAMYLCATSRVGGDYEQYFGPGTRLTVT.

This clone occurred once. CDR3 sequence (DNA): TGTGCCAGCAGCTGGCAGGGCACTGAAGCTTTCTTT. Protein sequence: CASSWQGTEAFF. J is TRBJ1-1 and V is TRBV7-2; perhaps TRBD1 as D (5 bases). This CDR3 has 12 amino acids. In germline, CDR1 is SGHTA, CDR2 FQGNSA. V was clipped by 4 bases and J by 4 bases, with 7 bases between them.